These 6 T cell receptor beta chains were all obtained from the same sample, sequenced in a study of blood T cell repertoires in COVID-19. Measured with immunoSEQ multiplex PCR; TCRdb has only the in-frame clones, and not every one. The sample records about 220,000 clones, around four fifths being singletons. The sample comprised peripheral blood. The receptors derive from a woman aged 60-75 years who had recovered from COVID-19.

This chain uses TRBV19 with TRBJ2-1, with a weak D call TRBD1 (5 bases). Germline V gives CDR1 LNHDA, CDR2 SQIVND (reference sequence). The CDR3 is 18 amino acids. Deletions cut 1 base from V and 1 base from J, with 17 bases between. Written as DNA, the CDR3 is TGTGCCAGTAGTATAGGGTTGAAGGGGATAGTGTCCTACAATGAGCAGTTCTTC. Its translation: CASSIGLKGIVSYNEQFF.

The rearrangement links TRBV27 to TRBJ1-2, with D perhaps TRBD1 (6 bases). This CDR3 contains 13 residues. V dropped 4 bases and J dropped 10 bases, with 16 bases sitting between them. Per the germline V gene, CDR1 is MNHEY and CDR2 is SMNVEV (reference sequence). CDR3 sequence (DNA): TGTGCCAGCAGTTCAAACAGGGAATTGGACTACACCTTC. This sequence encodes CASSSNRELDYTF.

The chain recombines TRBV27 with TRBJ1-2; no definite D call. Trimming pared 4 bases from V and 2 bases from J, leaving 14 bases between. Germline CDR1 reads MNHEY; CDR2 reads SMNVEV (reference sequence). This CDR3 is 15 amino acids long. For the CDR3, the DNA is TGTGCCAGCAGTTGGGGAGGGTTGGGGAACTATGGCTACACCTTC. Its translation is CASSWGGLGNYGYTF.

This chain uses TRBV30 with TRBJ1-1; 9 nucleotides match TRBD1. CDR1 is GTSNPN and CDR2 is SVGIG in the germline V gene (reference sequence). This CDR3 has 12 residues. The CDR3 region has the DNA TGTGGGACGTGGGACAGGGTCACTGAAGCTTTCTTT. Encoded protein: CGTWDRVTEAFF.

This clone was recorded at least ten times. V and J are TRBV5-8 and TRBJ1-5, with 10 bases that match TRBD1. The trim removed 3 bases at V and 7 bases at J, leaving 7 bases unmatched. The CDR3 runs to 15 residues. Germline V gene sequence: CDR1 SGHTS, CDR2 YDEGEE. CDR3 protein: CASSSGTGVGQPQHF. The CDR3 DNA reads TGTGCCAGCAGCTCCGGGACAGGGGTAGGGCAGCCCCAGCATTTT.

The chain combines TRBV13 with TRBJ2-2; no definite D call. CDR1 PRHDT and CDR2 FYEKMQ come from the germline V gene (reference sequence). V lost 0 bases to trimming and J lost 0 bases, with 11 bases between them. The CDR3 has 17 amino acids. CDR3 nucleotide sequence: TGTGCCAGCAGCTTAGGCCGTCGAGGTTCGAACACCGGGGAGCTGTTTTTT. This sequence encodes CASSLGRRGSNTGELFF.